Here is one T cell receptor (beta chain) with its context. The antigen remains unidentified. The germline V gene has CDR1 LNHDA and CDR2 SQIVND (reference sequence). Trimming took 8 bases from V and 2 from J, leaving 10 bases between them. The CDR3 is 13 amino acids. Assay: immunoSEQ multiplex PCR; the TCRdb copy retains only in-frame clones and omits some. This table has roughly 80,000 clones, 90% appearing once. This entry belongs to a study of T cell responses to AZD1222 COVID-19 vaccine. Study conclusions and caveats: When two AZD1222 doses had been given, Spike-specific TCR breadth and depth rose. In a largely white British group with more females than males, clonal diversity was possibly underestimated. Baseline antibody screening turned up just six seropositive AZD1222 recipients.

Second-dose timings of about 4 or about 12 weeks were pooled. This TCR was recovered from an adult who received the AZD1222 COVID-19 vaccine. Source: peripheral blood, taken 28 days after the second AZD1222 dose. The chain recombines TRBV19 with TRBJ1-5; D is uncertain. This CDR3 is CASLDSGNQPQHF. The CDR3 nucleotides are TGTGCCAGTTTGGACTCGGGCAATCAGCCCCAGCATTTT. The variable domain in full, completed from reference TRBV19 and TRBJ1-5, reads DGGITQSPKYLFRKEGQNVTLSCEQNLNHDAMYWYRQDPGQGLRLIYYSQIVNDFQKGDIAEGYSVSREKKESFPLTVTSAQKNPTAFYLCASLDSGNQPQHFGDGTRLSIL.